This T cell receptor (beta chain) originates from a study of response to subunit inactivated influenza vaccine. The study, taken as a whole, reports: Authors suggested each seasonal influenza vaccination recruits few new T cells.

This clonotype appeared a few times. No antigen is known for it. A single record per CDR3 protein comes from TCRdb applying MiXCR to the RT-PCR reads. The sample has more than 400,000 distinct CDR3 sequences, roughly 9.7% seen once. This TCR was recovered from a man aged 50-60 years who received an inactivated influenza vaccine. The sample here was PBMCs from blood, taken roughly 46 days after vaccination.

The CDR3 protein is CATSRDKLRSYEQYF. For the CDR3, the DNA is TGTGCCACCAGCAGAGACAAGTTAAGATCGTACGAGCAGTACTTC. This chain joins TRBV15 and TRBJ2-7, with D hard to call. The V end lost 0 bases, the J end lost 4 bases, and 13 bases lay between the germline ends. Looked up from germline, CDR1 is LNHNV and CDR2 is YYDKDF (reference sequence). The CDR3 sequence is 15 residues long. The full variable domain, its missing parts supplied by reference TRBV15 and TRBJ2-7, is DAMVIQNPRYQVTQFGKPVTLSCSQTLNHNVMYWYQQKSSQAPKLLFHYYDKDFNNEADTPDNFQSRRPNTSFCFLDIRSPGLGDTAMYLCATSRDKLRSYEQYFGPGTRLTVT.